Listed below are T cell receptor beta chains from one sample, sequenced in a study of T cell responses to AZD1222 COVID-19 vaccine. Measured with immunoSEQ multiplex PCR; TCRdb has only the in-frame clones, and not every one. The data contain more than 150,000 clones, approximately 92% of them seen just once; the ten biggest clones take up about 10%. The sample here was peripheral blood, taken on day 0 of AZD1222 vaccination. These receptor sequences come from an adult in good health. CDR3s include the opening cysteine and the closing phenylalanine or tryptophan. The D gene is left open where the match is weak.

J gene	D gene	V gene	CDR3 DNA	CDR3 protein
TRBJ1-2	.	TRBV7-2	TGTGCCAGCAGCCAATCAGGGATCTATGGCTACACCTTC	CASSQSGIYGYTF
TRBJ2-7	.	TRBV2	TGTGCCAGCAGTGCCGGGATTCTCTCCTACGAGCAGTACTTC	CASSAGILSYEQYF
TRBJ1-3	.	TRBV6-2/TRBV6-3	TGTGCCAGCAGTTGGGCCTCGAGCTCTGGAAACACCATATATTTT	CASSWASSSGNTIYF
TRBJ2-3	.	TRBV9	TGTGCCAGCAGCGTAGCTTCTTCTGGGGACACAGATACGCAGTATTTT	CASSVASSGDTDTQYF
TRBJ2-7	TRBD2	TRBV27	TGTGCCAGCAGTTACCGCGGGAGAGTGACCTACGAGCAGTACTTC	CASSYRGRVTYEQYF
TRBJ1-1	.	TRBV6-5	TGTGCCAGCAGTTATCTCGGACCGAACACTGAAGCTTTCTTT	CASSYLGPNTEAFF
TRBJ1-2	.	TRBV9	TGTGCCAGCAGCGTAGGGCCGATCTATGGCTACACCTTC	CASSVGPIYGYTF
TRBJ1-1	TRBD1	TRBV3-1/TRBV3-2	TGTGCCAGCAGCCACATCGACAGGGCGGCTGAAGCTTTCTTT	CASSHIDRAAEAFF
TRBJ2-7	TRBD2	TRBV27	TGTGCCAGCAGTTTTAAGGGGGGACTAGCGGGAGCCGACTACGAGCAGTACTTC	CASSFKGGLAGADYEQYF
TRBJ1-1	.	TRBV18	TGTGCCAGCTCACCGGACGGAAGTTTAATGAACACTGAAGCTTTCTTT	CASSPDGSLMNTEAFF
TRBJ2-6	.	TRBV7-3	TGTGCCAGCAGCCCTACCTTCCTTGGACAGGGGGCCAACGTCCTGACTTTC	CASSPTFLGQGANVLTF
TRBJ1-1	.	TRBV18	TGTGCCAGCTCGGGGACCGCGAACACTGAAGCTTTCTTT	CASSGTANTEAFF
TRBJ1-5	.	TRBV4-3	TGCGCCAGCAGCCTTTTGGCCGGGCAGCCCCAGCATTTT	CASSLLAGQPQHF
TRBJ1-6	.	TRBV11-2	TGTGCCAGCAGCTCCCGTGGGGGCAGGAGCTCCTATAATTCACCCCTCCACTTT	CASSSRGGRSSYNSPLHF
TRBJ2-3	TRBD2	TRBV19	TGTGCCAGTAGTCCGAGGGGGGCCGGACTAGCGGGAGGGCTAGATACGCAGTATTTT	CASSPRGAGLAGGLDTQYF